The 20 T cell receptor beta chains given below trace back to one sample, sequenced in a study of T-cell reconstitution after alpha-beta-depleted transplantation in children. It was with unique molecular identifiers that the TCRbeta library was prepared. TCRdb recomputed calls from the PCR reads with MiXCR, one row per CDR3 protein. The sample consists of a few hundred thousand distinct CDR3 sequences, 9.7% of them appearing once. The sample here was PBMCs from the stem cell graft donor, taken from the stem cell graft. These receptors were collected from a human donor who donated a stem cell graft to a child with SCID.

This clonotype was detected ten times or more. The chain employs TRBV28 and TRBJ2-1; a weak D match, TRBD1 (6 bases). Germline V lookup: CDR1 MDHEN, CDR2 SYDVKM. This CDR3 is 14 amino acids long. V shed 5 bases and J shed 6 bases, with 14 bases lying between them. The DNA for the CDR3 is TGTGCCAGCAGTCCCCAGGGGCCTGTCAATGAGCAGTTCTTC. Its translation: CASSPQGPVNEQFF.

With regard to this clonotype: A clone one base away is much larger, so this may be a read error. This chain uses TRBV20-1 with TRBJ2-3; TRBD1 agrees at 11 bases. The germline gives CDR1 DFQATT, CDR2 SNEGSKA (reference sequence). The CDR3 consists of 18 residues. CDR3 nucleotide sequence: TGCAGGGCTTGGGGGCGAAGGACAGGGGGCGATAGCACAGATACGCAGTATTTT. Translation: CRAWGRRTGGDSTDTQYF.

This clonotype was counted at least ten times. This sequence joins TRBV5-5 and TRBJ2-7, with D tentatively TRBD2 (5 bases). V lost 2 bases and J lost 7, with 19 bases in between. There are 15 residues in the CDR3. Germline V gene lookup returns CDR1 SGHKS and CDR2 YYEKEE (reference sequence). The CDR3 DNA reads as TGTGCCAGCAGCTTCTCCGAGTACCTAAGGAGGGAGCAGTACTTC. Encoded protein: CASSFSEYLRREQYF.

This clonotype was observed at least ten times. J is TRBJ2-3 and V is TRBV15, with a tentative D call TRBD2 (6 bases). The CDR3 totals 14 residues. Trimming shortened V by 5 bases and J by 5 bases, and 14 bases separated the two germline ends. Germline V CDR1 and CDR2: LNHNV, YYDKDF (reference sequence). In DNA, the CDR3 is TGTGCCACCAGCCCACTAGCCTTCATAGATACGCAGTATTTT. Encoded protein: CATSPLAFIDTQYF.

This clonotype was found many times. CDR3 region: CASIQTDTQYF. The CDR3 coding sequence is TGTGCCAGCATCCAGACAGATACGCAGTATTTT. The J gene is TRBJ2-3, the V gene TRBV5-4; no definite D call. V lost 6 bases, J lost 3 bases, and 5 bases lay in between. The CDR3 covers 11 residues. The V gene's germline CDR1 is SGHNT and CDR2 YYREEE (reference sequence).

About this clonotype itself: This could be a read error, since a much larger clone is one nucleotide away. The rearrangement joins TRBV12-3 or TRBV12-4 to TRBJ1-4; D perhaps matches TRBD1 (5 bases). This CDR3 is built from 19 residues. The CDR3 sequence: CACSSPTGTPRATNEKLFF. As DNA, the CDR3 is TGTGCCTGCAGTTCCCCGACCGGGACCCCCCGTGCAACTAATGAAAAACTGTTTTTT.

Ten or more counts support this clonotype. The chain joins TRBV5-1 to TRBJ1-2; TRBD1 matches 7 bases. CDR3 length: 13 residues. The V segment lost 2 bases and the J segment 7 bases; nucleotides outside the gene matches: 5. Germline CDR1 SGHRS, CDR2 YFSETQ. The CDR3 is CASSFGGGVGYTF. CDR3 bases: TGCGCCAGCAGCTTTGGAGGGGGCGTTGGCTACACCTTC. The entire variable domain, with the rest obtained from reference TRBV5-1 and TRBJ1-2, is as follows: KAGVTQTPRYLIKTRGQQVTLSCSPISGHRSVSWYQQTPGQGLQFLFEYFSETQRNKGNFPGRFSGRQFSNSRSEMNVSTLELGDSALYLCASSFGGGVGYTFGSGTRLTVV.

This clonotype was seen ten or more times. The chain is built from TRBV12-3 or TRBV12-4 and TRBJ2-1; TRBD2 aligns across 11 bases. This CDR3 contains 14 residues. The ends lost 0 bases at V and 14 bases at J; junction bases unmatched: 6. CDR3 in DNA: TGTGCCAGCAGTTTAGCCCGACTAGCGGGATATAAGTTCTTC. This translates into CASSLARLAGYKFF.

This clonotype occurred a few times. V is TRBV5-1 and J is TRBJ1-5, with a tentative D call TRBD1 (6 bases). The CDR3 has 17 residues. V lost 0 bases and J lost 0, with 13 bases in between. Germline V gene data show CDR1 as SGHRS and CDR2 as YFSETQ. The CDR3 protein is CASSLGSDSYSNQPQHF. The CDR3 coding sequence is TGCGCCAGCAGCTTGGGCTCGGACAGCTATAGCAATCAGCCCCAGCATTTT.

This clonotype was counted many times. This chain uses TRBV20-1 with TRBJ1-2; no definite D call. The germline gives CDR1 DFQATT, CDR2 SNEGSKA (reference sequence). V shed 5 bases and J shed 2 bases, with 12 bases lying between them. The CDR3 spans 13 residues. The CDR3 DNA sequence: TGCAGTGCTCATCCGGCGGGGAACTATGGCTACACCTTC. Translating gives CSAHPAGNYGYTF.

V usage is TRBV7-9 and J usage is TRBJ1-1, with D possibly TRBD1 on 6 matching bases. V lost 4 bases to trimming and J lost 9 bases, with 9 bases between them. The CDR3 covers 11 residues. Germline V CDR1 and CDR2: SEHNR, FQNEAQ (reference sequence). CDR3 protein: CASSSGAQAFF. CDR3 sequence (DNA): TGTGCCAGCAGCTCGGGGGCACAAGCTTTCTTT.

Points on this clonotype: Possible read error: a much larger clone is one base away. The chain couples TRBV7-2 to TRBJ2-3, with D perhaps matching TRBD2 (7 bases). V was cut by 9 bases and J by 2 bases, with 12 bases left in between. The CDR3 has 13 residues. Germline loops: CDR1 SGHTA, CDR2 FQGNSA. The CDR3 here is CARGGAVTDTQYF. CDR3 DNA: TGTGCCAGGGGGGGGGCCGTCACAGATACGCAGTATTTT.

This clonotype was recorded at least ten times. The gene calls are TRBV28 and TRBJ2-5; TRBD2 matches 11 bases. This CDR3 has 17 amino acids. The V gene end was trimmed by 3 bases and the J gene end by 4 bases; junction bases not matched to a gene: 10. CDR1 is MDHEN and CDR2 is SYDVKM in the germline V gene. The CDR3 loop reads CASSLSTSGGMPETQYF. The CDR3 nucleotides read TGTGCCAGCAGTTTGAGCACTAGCGGGGGAATGCCAGAGACCCAGTACTTC.

This clonotype has at least ten counts. The chain carries TRBV19 and TRBJ2-2, with a possible D match to TRBD2 (6 bases). The ends were cut back, 2 bases at V and 6 bases at J, with 7 bases in the middle. Germline V gene sequence: CDR1 LNHDA, CDR2 SQIVND (reference sequence). The length of the CDR3 is 13 residues. This chain's CDR3 is CASSISGAGELFF. CDR3 DNA: TGTGCCAGTAGTATATCGGGGGCCGGGGAGCTGTTTTTT.

This clonotype has at least ten counts. The chain uses TRBV12-3 or TRBV12-4 and TRBJ2-1; D is perhaps TRBD2 (6 bases). The CDR3 has 15 residues. With 3 bases removed from V and 4 bases from J, the gap between germline ends came to 13 bases. The CDR3 sequence: CASSFHRSGYNEQFF. For the CDR3, the DNA is TGTGCCAGCAGTTTCCATCGTAGCGGATACAATGAGCAGTTCTTC.

This clonotype was seen ten or more times. The chain recombines TRBV2 with TRBJ2-5; D gene uncertain. CDR1 and CDR2 (germline): SNHLY, FYNNEI. Trimming shortened V by 5 bases and J by 4 bases, and 11 bases separated the two germline ends. The CDR3 totals 13 residues. CDR3 nucleotide sequence: TGTGCCAGCAGTTCGGACGTAGGAGAGACCCAGTACTTC. It yields the protein CASSSDVGETQYF.

This clonotype showed up many times. CDR3 sequence: CASSMRTKVIYEQYF. The CDR3 DNA sequence: TGTGCCAGCAGCATGCGAACCAAAGTGATCTACGAGCAGTACTTC. The chain has TRBV3-1 and TRBJ2-7; D not resolved. V was cut by 5 bases and J by 3 bases, with 17 bases left in between. Germline V CDR1 and CDR2: LGHDT, YNNKEL (reference sequence). CDR3 length equals 15 residues.

Ten or more counts support this clonotype. The chain links TRBV4-2 to TRBJ2-3; weak D call: TRBD2 (7 bases). V was clipped by 0 bases and J by 6 bases, with 13 bases between them. CDR1 LGHNA and CDR2 YNFKEQ come from the germline V gene. The CDR3 has 15 residues. CDR3 residues: CASSQEAGAGDTQYF. The CDR3 nucleotides read TGTGCCAGCAGCCAAGAGGCGGGGGCCGGGGATACGCAGTATTTT.

The chain combines TRBV5-4 with TRBJ2-1, with 9 bases fitting TRBD2. CDR3 size: 16 residues. Losses at the gene ends were 5 bases for V and 10 bases for J; bases not matched to a gene: 16. Germline CDR1 is SGHNT and CDR2 is YYREEE (reference sequence). The CDR3 sequence is CASRFQMTSGSPEQFF. The CDR3 DNA is TGTGCCAGCAGGTTCCAAATGACTAGCGGTTCCCCGGAGCAGTTCTTC.

This clonotype was seen many times. J is TRBJ2-3 and V is TRBV7-3, with D unclear. Germline-derived CDR1 and CDR2 are SGHTA and FQGTGA. The CDR3 contains 14 residues. The V gene lost 1 base and the J gene lost 2 bases, with 7 bases spanning the gap. The CDR3 DNA follows: TGTGCCAGCAGCTTAAGGCTCCACACAGATACGCAGTATTTT. Its translation is CASSLRLHTDTQYF.